This is a list of T cell receptor beta chains from one sample in a study of blood T cells in healthy people across ages. TCRdb itself ran the 5' RACE reads through MiXCR, one entry per CDR3 protein. This table holds some 750,000 distinct CDR3 sequences, 22% found once. The sample consisted of blood. All receptors derive from a man in his sixties or seventies in good health. CDR3s include the opening cysteine and the closing phenylalanine or tryptophan. The order of the fields is D gene, clone size, J gene, V gene, CDR3 protein, CDR3 DNA. A D gene is named only where the DNA matches it firmly. Where a row states a size, it is once, few, many or the class of an expanded clone; other rows omit it.

D gene: TRBD1; clone size: few; J gene: TRBJ1-2; V gene: TRBV20-1; CDR3 protein: CSARDLADWTGRNGYTF; CDR3 DNA: TGCAGTGCTAGAGATTTGGCGGATTGGACAGGGAGAAACGGCTACACCTTC
D gene: -; clone size: -; J gene: TRBJ2-5; V gene: TRBV6-1; CDR3 protein: CASSRGFYQETQYF; CDR3 DNA: TGTGCCAGCAGTAGGGGTTTTTACCAAGAGACCCAGTACTTC
D gene: TRBD1; clone size: -; J gene: TRBJ1-1; V gene: TRBV12-3/TRBV12-4; CDR3 protein: CASSPMAGGTEAFF; CDR3 DNA: TGTGCCAGCAGTCCCATGGCAGGGGGTACTGAAGCTTTCTTT
D gene: TRBD1; clone size: few; J gene: TRBJ1-1; V gene: TRBV12-3/TRBV12-4; CDR3 protein: CASSPGQGFDTEAFF; CDR3 DNA: TGTGCCAGCAGTCCGGGACAGGGGTTCGACACTGAAGCTTTCTTT
D gene: -; clone size: few; J gene: TRBJ1-1; V gene: TRBV28; CDR3 protein: CASRAPGERTEAFF; CDR3 DNA: TGTGCCAGCCGCGCCCCAGGGGAGCGGACTGAAGCTTTCTTT
D gene: -; clone size: few; J gene: TRBJ1-2; V gene: TRBV28; CDR3 protein: CASTRGNGYTF; CDR3 DNA: TGTGCCAGCACGAGGGGCAATGGCTACACCTTC
D gene: -; clone size: -; J gene: TRBJ1-2; V gene: TRBV20-1; CDR3 protein: CSAIGQILYGYTF; CDR3 DNA: TGCAGTGCTATAGGACAGATTTTATATGGCTACACCTTC
D gene: -; clone size: -; J gene: TRBJ2-1; V gene: TRBV20-1; CDR3 protein: CSAGRSVSSYNEQFF; CDR3 DNA: TGCAGTGCTGGAAGAAGCGTGAGCTCCTACAATGAGCAGTTCTTC
D gene: TRBD1; clone size: -; J gene: TRBJ2-5; V gene: TRBV6-6; CDR3 protein: CAKRTGSSGETQYF; CDR3 DNA: TGTGCAAAAAGGACAGGGAGTTCTGGTGAGACCCAGTACTTC
D gene: -; clone size: few; J gene: TRBJ1-2; V gene: TRBV29-1; CDR3 protein: CSVETNGYTF; CDR3 DNA: TGCAGCGTTGAAACCAATGGCTACACCTTC
D gene: TRBD1; clone size: -; J gene: TRBJ2-5; V gene: TRBV5-1; CDR3 protein: CASGSGTGRETQYF; CDR3 DNA: TGCGCCAGCGGATCCGGGACAGGGAGGGAGACCCAGTACTTC
D gene: TRBD2; clone size: -; J gene: TRBJ2-3; V gene: TRBV7-8; CDR3 protein: CASSKRLAPSTDTQYF; CDR3 DNA: TGTGCCAGCAGCAAACGACTAGCACCTAGCACAGATACGCAGTATTTT
D gene: -; clone size: -; J gene: TRBJ2-1; V gene: TRBV5-1; CDR3 protein: CASSLEGVTSYNEQFF; CDR3 DNA: TGCGCCAGCAGCTTGGAAGGGGTAACCTCCTACAATGAGCAGTTCTTC
D gene: -; clone size: -; J gene: TRBJ1-2; V gene: TRBV6-1; CDR3 protein: CASSEAILEPQNYGYTF; CDR3 DNA: TGTGCCAGCAGTGAGGCTATTCTTGAGCCTCAAAACTATGGCTACACCTTC
D gene: -; clone size: -; J gene: TRBJ2-1; V gene: TRBV18; CDR3 protein: CASSPPSAPGNEQFF; CDR3 DNA: TGTGCCAGCTCACCACCATCTGCTCCGGGTAATGAGCAGTTCTTC
D gene: TRBD2; clone size: many; J gene: TRBJ2-1; V gene: TRBV7-9; CDR3 protein: CATRLAGSSNEQFF; CDR3 DNA: TGTGCCACCAGACTAGCGGGAAGTTCTAATGAGCAGTTCTTC
D gene: TRBD1; clone size: -; J gene: TRBJ2-2; V gene: TRBV2; CDR3 protein: CASSPGQINTGELFF; CDR3 DNA: TGTGCCAGCAGCCCGGGACAGATAAACACCGGGGAGCTGTTTTTT
D gene: TRBD2; clone size: -; J gene: TRBJ2-3; V gene: TRBV4-2; CDR3 protein: CASSQDPSGTTDTQYF; CDR3 DNA: TGTGCCAGCAGCCAGGATCCTAGCGGAACCACAGATACGCAGTATTTT
D gene: -; clone size: -; J gene: TRBJ2-2; V gene: TRBV6-5; CDR3 protein: CASSYSGTVNTGELFF; CDR3 DNA: TGTGCCAGCAGTTATTCTGGGACCGTGAACACCGGGGAGCTGTTTTTT
D gene: TRBD1; clone size: few; J gene: TRBJ2-7; V gene: TRBV3-1; CDR3 protein: CASSPWDRRNYEQYF; CDR3 DNA: TGTGCCAGCAGCCCTTGGGACAGGAGAAACTACGAGCAGTACTTC
D gene: -; clone size: -; J gene: TRBJ1-1; V gene: TRBV27; CDR3 protein: CASSLGSRGTEAFF; CDR3 DNA: TGTGCCAGCAGTTTAGGGTCAAGAGGGACTGAAGCTTTCTTT
D gene: -; clone size: many; J gene: TRBJ2-5; V gene: TRBV5-1; CDR3 protein: CASSAAGTAEETQYF; CDR3 DNA: TGCGCCAGCAGCGCAGCCGGGACTGCCGAAGAGACCCAGTACTTC
D gene: -; clone size: few; J gene: TRBJ1-2; V gene: TRBV28; CDR3 protein: CASSLLETKGYTF; CDR3 DNA: TGTGCCAGCAGCCTATTGGAGACTAAGGGCTACACCTTC
D gene: TRBD2; clone size: -; J gene: TRBJ2-1; V gene: TRBV9; CDR3 protein: CASSMSGNYNEPFF; CDR3 DNA: TGTGCCAGCAGCATGAGCGGGAACTACAATGAGCCGTTCTTC
D gene: TRBD1; clone size: few; J gene: TRBJ2-2; V gene: TRBV29-1; CDR3 protein: CSVGDRANTGELFF; CDR3 DNA: TGCAGCGTTGGGGACAGGGCGAACACCGGGGAGCTGTTTTTT
D gene: TRBD2; clone size: -; J gene: TRBJ2-3; V gene: TRBV5-1; CDR3 protein: CASSLASGGAKDTQYF; CDR3 DNA: TGCGCCAGCAGTTTGGCTAGCGGGGGGGCCAAAGATACGCAGTATTTT
D gene: TRBD2; clone size: few; J gene: TRBJ2-7; V gene: TRBV11-2; CDR3 protein: CASSSLAGPYEQYF; CDR3 DNA: TGTGCCAGCAGTTCGCTAGCGGGTCCCTACGAGCAGTACTTC